This T cell receptor (beta chain) was observed in a study of T cell repertoires in cytomegalovirus infection. Per germline, CDR1 ENHRY and CDR2 SYGVKD. This CDR3 comprises 11 residues. The junction had 2 bases not matched to a gene; V was cut back by 6 bases and J by 7 bases. TCRdb used MiXCR to reprocess the reads, holding one entry per CDR3 protein. The data contain about 460,000 distinct CDR3 sequences, around 11% of them singletons. Study-level findings and limits: Identification of carriers of CMV plus the relevant HLA was achieved through cumulative public TCR beta family frequency.

This clonotype was seen ten or more times. The antigen remains undetermined. The TCR comes from a human donor in good health (CMV status not recorded). Some clones in this sample may be carry-over from other donors' samples. The sequencing sample was made of PBMCs. The chain employs TRBV10-3 and TRBJ1-1, with 7 positions matching TRBD1. CDR3 amino acids: CAIRRDSEAFF. For the CDR3, the DNA is TGTGCCATCAGGAGGGACAGTGAAGCTTTCTTT.